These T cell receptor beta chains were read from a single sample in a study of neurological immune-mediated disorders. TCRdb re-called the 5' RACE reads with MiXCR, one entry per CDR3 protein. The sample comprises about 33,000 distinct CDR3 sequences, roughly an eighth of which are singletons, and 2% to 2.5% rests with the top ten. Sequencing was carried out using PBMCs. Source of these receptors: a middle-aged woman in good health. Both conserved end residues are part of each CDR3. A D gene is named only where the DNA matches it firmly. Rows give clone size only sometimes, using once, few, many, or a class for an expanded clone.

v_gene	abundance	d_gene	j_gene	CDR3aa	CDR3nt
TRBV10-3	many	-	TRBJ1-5	CAISEWRGNQPQHF	TGTGCCATCAGTGAGTGGCGGGGAAATCAGCCCCAGCATTTT
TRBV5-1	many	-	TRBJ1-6	CASSPDGYNSPLHF	TGCGCCAGCAGCCCGGACGGATATAATTCACCCCTCCACTTT
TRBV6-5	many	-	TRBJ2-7	CASSYGGSNEQYF	TGTGCCAGCAGTTACGGGGGTTCAAACGAGCAGTACTTC
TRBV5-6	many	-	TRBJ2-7	CASSLGVSGPDYEQYF	TGTGCCAGCAGCTTGGGGGTCAGCGGACCAGACTACGAGCAGTACTTC
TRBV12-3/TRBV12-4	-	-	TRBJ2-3	CASSLGRNTQYF	TGTGCCAGCAGCCTCGGACGAAATACGCAGTATTTT
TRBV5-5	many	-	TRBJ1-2	CASSLGWEYSYTF	TGTGCCAGCAGCTTGGGCTGGGAATACAGCTACACCTTC
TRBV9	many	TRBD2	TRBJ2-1	CASSVDGEGSYNEQFF	TGTGCCAGCAGCGTAGACGGGGAGGGAAGCTACAATGAGCAGTTCTTC
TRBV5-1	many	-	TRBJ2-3	CASSLDPLSTDTQYF	TGCGCCAGCAGCTTGGACCCCTTAAGCACAGATACGCAGTATTTT
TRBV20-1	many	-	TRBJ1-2	CSAREVQGSYGYTF	TGCAGTGCTAGAGAAGTTCAGGGAAGCTATGGCTACACCTTC
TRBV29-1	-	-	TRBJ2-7	CSVERVRTGRESEQYF	TGCAGCGTTGAAAGAGTTAGAACAGGAAGGGAGAGCGAGCAGTACTTC
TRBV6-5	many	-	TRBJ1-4	CASRTATNEKLFF	TGTGCCAGCAGGACCGCAACTAATGAAAAACTGTTTTTT
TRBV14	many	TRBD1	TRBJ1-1	CASSPDRGLGEAFF	TGTGCCAGCAGCCCGGACAGGGGGCTTGGTGAAGCTTTCTTT
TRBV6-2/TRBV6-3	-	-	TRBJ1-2	CANSPWTDEYCYTF	TGTGCCAACAGTCCTTGGACGGACGAGTATTGCTACACCTTC
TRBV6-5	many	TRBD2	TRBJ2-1	CASSYDPSGYNEQFF	TGTGCCAGCAGTTACGATCCTAGCGGTTACAATGAGCAGTTCTTC
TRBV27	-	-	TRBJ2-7	CASQPRDTPYEQYF	TGTGCCAGCCAACCGAGGGACACTCCCTACGAGCAGTACTTC
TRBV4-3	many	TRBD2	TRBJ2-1	CASSQALLTSGVNEQFF	TGCGCCAGCAGCCAAGCCCTTCTTACTAGCGGGGTCAATGAGCAGTTCTTC
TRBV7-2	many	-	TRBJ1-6	CASSLVAAGNNSPLHF	TGTGCCAGCAGCTTAGTCGCGGCAGGGAATAATTCACCCCTCCACTTT
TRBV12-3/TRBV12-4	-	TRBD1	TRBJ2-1	CASSLSTGQLNEQFF	TGTGCCAGCAGTTTATCGACGGGACAGTTAAATGAGCAGTTCTTC
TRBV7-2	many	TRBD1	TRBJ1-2	CASSSGTGLKYGYTF	TGTGCCAGCAGCTCCGGGACAGGGCTGAAGTATGGCTACACCTTC
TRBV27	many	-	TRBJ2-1	CASSLLGGAANEQFF	TGTGCCAGCAGTTTATTGGGGGGAGCGGCGAATGAGCAGTTCTTC
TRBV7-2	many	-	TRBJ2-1	CASSFGRDNEQFF	TGTGCCAGCAGCTTCGGCCGCGACAATGAGCAGTTCTTC
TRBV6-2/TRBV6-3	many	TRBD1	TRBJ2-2	CASRTGDGELFF	TGTGCCAGCAGAACAGGGGACGGGGAGCTGTTTTTT
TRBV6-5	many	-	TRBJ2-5	CASSYSRETQYF	TGTGCCAGCAGTTACTCCAGAGAGACCCAGTACTTC
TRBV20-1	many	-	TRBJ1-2	CSARDTGLARGYTF	TGCAGTGCTAGAGATACAGGGCTGGCACGTGGCTACACCTTC
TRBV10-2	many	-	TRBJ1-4	CASAVEPTNEKLFF	TGCGCCAGCGCCGTTGAGCCAACTAATGAAAAACTGTTTTTT
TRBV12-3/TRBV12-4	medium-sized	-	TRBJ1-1	CASGRNTEAFF	TGTGCCAGCGGGCGGAACACTGAAGCTTTCTTT
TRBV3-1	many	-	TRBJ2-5	CASSPPGETQYF	TGTGCCAGCAGCCCTCCAGGGGAGACCCAGTACTTC
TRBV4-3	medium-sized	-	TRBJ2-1	CASSQDGIGRYNEQFF	TGCGCCAGCAGCCAAGATGGGATCGGGCGGTACAATGAGCAGTTCTTC
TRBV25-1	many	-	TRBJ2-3	CASESQADTQYF	TGTGCCAGCGAGAGCCAGGCAGATACGCAGTATTTT
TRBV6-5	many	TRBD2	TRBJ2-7	CASSYGLAGVPYEQYF	TGTGCCAGCAGTTACGGACTAGCGGGAGTCCCCTACGAGCAGTACTTC
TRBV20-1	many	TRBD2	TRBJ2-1	CSASTAGGPNEQFF	TGCAGTGCTAGTACGGCGGGAGGGCCCAATGAGCAGTTCTTC
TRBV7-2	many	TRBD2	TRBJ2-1	CASSLGRASGKSYNEQFF	TGTGCCAGCAGCTTAGGAAGGGCTAGCGGGAAATCATACAATGAGCAGTTCTTC
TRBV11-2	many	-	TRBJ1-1	CASSLAVNTEAFF	TGTGCCAGCAGCTTAGCAGTGAACACTGAAGCTTTCTTT
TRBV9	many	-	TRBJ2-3	CASRAGPGPADTQYF	TGTGCCAGCCGAGCCGGGCCAGGGCCCGCAGATACGCAGTATTTT
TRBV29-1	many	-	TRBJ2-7	CSVEYRDREQYF	TGCAGCGTTGAGTACAGGGATAGGGAGCAGTACTTC
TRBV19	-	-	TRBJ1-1	CASSFRGGDTEAFF	TGTGCCAGTAGTTTCAGAGGGGGAGACACTGAAGCTTTCTTT
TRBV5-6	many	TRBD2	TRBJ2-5	CASSAGGGPQTQYF	TGTGCCAGCAGCGCGGGCGGGGGGCCGCAGACCCAGTACTTC
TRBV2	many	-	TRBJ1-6	CASSDLGLGATSYNSPLHF	TGTGCCAGCAGTGATTTGGGTTTGGGGGCTACCTCCTATAATTCACCCCTCCACTTT
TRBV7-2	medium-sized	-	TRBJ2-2	CASSPVASGELFF	TGTGCCAGCAGCCCAGTAGCGTCCGGGGAGCTGTTTTTT
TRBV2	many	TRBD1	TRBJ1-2	CASSDRGAYGYTF	TGTGCCAGCAGTGACAGGGGGGCCTATGGCTACACCTTC
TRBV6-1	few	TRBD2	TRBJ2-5	CASSVGTSGTETQYF	TGTGCCAGCAGTGTGGGGACTAGCGGGACGGAGACCCAGTACTTC
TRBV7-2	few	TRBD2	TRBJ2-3	CASSPRRGGASQDTQYF	TGTGCCAGCAGCCCCCGCCGCGGGGGGGCGAGTCAAGATACGCAGTATTTT